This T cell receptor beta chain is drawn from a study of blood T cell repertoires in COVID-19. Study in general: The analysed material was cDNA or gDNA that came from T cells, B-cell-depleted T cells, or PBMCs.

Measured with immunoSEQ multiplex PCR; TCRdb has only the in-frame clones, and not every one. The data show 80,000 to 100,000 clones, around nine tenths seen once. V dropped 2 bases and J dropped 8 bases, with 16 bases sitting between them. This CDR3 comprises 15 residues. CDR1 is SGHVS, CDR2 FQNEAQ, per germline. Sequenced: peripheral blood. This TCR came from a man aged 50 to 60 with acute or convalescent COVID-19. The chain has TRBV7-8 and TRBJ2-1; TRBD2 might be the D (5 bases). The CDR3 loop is CASSLNTIGSDEQFF. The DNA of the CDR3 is TGTGCCAGCAGCTTAAATACGATAGGGAGCGATGAGCAGTTCTTC.